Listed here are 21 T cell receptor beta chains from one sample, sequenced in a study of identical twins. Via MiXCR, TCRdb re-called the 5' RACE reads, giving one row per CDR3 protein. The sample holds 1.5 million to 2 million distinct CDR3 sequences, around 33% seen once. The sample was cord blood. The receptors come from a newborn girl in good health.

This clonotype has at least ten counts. DNA for the CDR3: TGTGCCAGTGGACCCGGACTTACGCAGTATTTT. Its translation: CASGPGLTQYF. The chain uses TRBV12-3 or TRBV12-4 and TRBJ2-3, with D perhaps TRBD2 (5 bases). V was clipped by 9 bases and J by 8 bases, with 12 bases between them. The CDR3 sequence is 11 residues long.

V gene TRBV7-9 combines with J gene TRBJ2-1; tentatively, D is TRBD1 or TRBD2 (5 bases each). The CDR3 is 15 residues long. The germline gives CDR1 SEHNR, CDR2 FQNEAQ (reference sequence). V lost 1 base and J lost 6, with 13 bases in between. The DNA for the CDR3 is TGTGCCAGCAGCTTAGTCGGTTCGGGGCCCAATGAGCAGTTCTTC. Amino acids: CASSLVGSGPNEQFF.

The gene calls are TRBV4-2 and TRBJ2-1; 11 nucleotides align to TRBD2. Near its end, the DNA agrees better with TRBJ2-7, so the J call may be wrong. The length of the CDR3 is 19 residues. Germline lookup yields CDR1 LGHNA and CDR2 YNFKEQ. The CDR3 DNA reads TGTGCCAGCAGCCAACGTGTAATGACTAGCGGGACCTCCTACAATGAGCAGTACTTC. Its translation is CASSQRVMTSGTSYNEQYF.

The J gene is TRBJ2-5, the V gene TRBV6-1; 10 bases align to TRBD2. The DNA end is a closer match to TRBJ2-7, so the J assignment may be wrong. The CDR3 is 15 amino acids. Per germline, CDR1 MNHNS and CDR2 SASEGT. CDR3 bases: TGTGCCAGCAGTGCAAGCGGGAGGGCTGCCTACGAGCAGTACTTC. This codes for CASSASGRAAYEQYF.

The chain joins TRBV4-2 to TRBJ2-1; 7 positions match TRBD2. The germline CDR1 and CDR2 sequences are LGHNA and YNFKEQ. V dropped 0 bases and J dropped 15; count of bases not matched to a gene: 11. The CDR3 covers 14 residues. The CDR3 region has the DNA TGTGCCAGCAGCCAAGAGGGCAGGGAGGGCCTCCGGTTCTTC. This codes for CASSQEGREGLRFF.

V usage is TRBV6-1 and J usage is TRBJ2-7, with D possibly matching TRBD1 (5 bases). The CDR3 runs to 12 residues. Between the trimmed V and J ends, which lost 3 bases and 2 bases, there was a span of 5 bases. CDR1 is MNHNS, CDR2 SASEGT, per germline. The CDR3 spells CASSETAYEQYF. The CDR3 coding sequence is TGTGCCAGCAGTGAGACAGCCTACGAGCAGTACTTC.

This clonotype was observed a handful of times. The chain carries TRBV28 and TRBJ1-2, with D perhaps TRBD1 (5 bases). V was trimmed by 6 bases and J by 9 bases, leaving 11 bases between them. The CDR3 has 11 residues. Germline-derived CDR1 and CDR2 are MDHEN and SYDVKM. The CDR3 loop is CASSPDSRYTF. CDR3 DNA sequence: TGTGCCAGCAGCCCCGACAGCCGCTACACCTTC.

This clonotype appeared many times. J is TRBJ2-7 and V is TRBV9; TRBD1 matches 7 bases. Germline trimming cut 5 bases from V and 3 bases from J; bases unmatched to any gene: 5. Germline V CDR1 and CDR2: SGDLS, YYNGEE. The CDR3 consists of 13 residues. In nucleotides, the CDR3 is TGTGCCAGCAGTGTTTCAGGGGGCTACGAGCAGTACTTC. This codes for CASSVSGGYEQYF.

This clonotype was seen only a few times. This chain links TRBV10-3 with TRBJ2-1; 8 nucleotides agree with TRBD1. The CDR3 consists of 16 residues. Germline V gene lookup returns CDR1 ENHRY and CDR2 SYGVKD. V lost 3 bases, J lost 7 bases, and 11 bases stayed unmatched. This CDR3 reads CAISDNRGMVGNEQFF. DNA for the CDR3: TGTGCCATCAGTGACAACAGGGGGATGGTCGGGAATGAGCAGTTCTTC.

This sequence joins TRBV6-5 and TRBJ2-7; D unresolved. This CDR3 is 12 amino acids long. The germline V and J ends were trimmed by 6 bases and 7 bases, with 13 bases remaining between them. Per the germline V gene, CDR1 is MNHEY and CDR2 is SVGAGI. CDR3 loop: CASSQMGNEQYF. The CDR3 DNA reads TGTGCCAGCAGCCAAATGGGCAATGAGCAGTACTTC.

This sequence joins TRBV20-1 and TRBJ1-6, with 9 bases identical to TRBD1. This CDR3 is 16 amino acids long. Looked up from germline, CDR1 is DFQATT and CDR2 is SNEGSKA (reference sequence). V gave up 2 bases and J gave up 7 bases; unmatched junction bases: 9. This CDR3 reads CSARSTGTGKNSPLHF. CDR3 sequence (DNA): TGCAGTGCTAGATCCACCGGGACAGGGAAGAATTCACCCCTCCACTTT.

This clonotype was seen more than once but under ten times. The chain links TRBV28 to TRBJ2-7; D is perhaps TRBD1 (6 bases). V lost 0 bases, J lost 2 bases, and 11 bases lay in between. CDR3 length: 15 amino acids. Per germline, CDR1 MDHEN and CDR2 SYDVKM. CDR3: CASSLWSTGTYEQYF. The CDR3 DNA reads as TGTGCCAGCAGTTTATGGTCGACAGGTACCTACGAGCAGTACTTC.

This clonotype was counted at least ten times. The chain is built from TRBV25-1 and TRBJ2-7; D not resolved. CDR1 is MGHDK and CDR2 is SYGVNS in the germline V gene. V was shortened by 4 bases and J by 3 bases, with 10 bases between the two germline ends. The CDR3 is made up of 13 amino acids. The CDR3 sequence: CASSAKMGYEQYF. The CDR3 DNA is TGTGCCAGCAGTGCAAAAATGGGCTACGAGCAGTACTTC.

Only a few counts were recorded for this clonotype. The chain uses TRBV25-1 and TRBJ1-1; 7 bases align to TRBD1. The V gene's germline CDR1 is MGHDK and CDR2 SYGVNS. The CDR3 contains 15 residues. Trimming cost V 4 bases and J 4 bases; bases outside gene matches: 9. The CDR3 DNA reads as TGTGCCAGCAGTGGAACGTACAGGGGAGGCACTGAAGCTTTCTTT. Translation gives CASSGTYRGGTEAFF.

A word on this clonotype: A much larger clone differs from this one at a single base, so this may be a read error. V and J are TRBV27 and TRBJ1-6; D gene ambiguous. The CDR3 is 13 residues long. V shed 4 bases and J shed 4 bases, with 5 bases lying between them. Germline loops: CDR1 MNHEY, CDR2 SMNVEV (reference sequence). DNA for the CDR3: TGTGCCAGCAGTTACGGATATAATTCACCCCTCCACTTT. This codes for CASSYGYNSPLHF.

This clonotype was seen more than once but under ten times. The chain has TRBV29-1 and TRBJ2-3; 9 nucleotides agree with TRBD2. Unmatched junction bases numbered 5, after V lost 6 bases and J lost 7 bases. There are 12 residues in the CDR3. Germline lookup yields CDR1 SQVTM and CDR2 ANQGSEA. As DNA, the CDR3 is TGCAGCGTACTAGCGGGTGGATATACGCAGTATTTT. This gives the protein CSVLAGGYTQYF.

The CDR3 region has the DNA TGTGCCAGCAGTCCTAGGGGCACCAACCGAGGCACAGATACGCAGTATTTT. It translates to CASSPRGTNRGTDTQYF. The V gene is TRBV12-3 or TRBV12-4, the J gene TRBJ2-3; D possibly corresponds to TRBD1 (5 bases). The V gene lost 5 bases and the J gene lost 1 base, with 19 bases spanning the gap. This CDR3 contains 17 residues.

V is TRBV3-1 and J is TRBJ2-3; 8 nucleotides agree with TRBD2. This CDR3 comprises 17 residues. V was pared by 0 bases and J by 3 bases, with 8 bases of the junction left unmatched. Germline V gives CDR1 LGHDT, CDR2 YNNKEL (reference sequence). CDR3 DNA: TGTGCCAGCAGCCAAGATCTGGTAGCGGGGAAGACAGATACGCAGTATTTT. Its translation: CASSQDLVAGKTDTQYF.

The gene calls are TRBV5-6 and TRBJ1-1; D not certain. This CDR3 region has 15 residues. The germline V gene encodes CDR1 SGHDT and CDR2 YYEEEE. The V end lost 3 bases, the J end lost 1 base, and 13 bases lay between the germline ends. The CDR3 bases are TGTGCCAGCAGCTGGGAGAGACGGACGAACACTGAAGCTTTCTTT. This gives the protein CASSWERRTNTEAFF.

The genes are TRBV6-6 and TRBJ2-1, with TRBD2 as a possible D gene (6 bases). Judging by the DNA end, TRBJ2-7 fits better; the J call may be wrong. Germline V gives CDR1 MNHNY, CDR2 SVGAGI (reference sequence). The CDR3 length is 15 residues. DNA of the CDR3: TGTGCCAGCAGTTCACATGCGGGACCCGACAATGAGCAGTACTTC. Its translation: CASSSHAGPDNEQYF.

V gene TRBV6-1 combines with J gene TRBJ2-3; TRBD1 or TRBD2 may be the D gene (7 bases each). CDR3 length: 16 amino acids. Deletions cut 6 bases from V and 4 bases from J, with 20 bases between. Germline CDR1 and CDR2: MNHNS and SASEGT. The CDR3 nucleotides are TGTGCCAGCAGGACCTGGGTGGGAGGGGGCGCAGATACGCAGTATTTT. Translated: CASRTWVGGGADTQYF.